This T cell receptor (beta chain) was documented in a study of T cell changes during pregnancy in multiple sclerosis. TCRdb's table, derived via immunoSEQ multiplex PCR, lists solely in-frame clones and lacks some. Of about 120,000 clones listed, approximately 93% were seen once; the top ten hold 6% to 7%. This clonotype was sampled from a female donor with multiple sclerosis, enrolled in a pregnancy study. The sequences come from peripheral blood, collected before pregnancy.

The CDR3 DNA reads TGTGCCAGCAGCTTGGAGTCCCGACAGTTAGCCAAAAACATTCAGTACTTC. Its translation is CASSLESRQLAKNIQYF. The gene calls are TRBV5-6 and TRBJ2-4; D is possibly TRBD1 (5 bases). This CDR3 contains 17 residues. V gave up 0 bases and J gave up 0 bases, with 13 bases separating them. CDR1 and CDR2 from the germline V gene are SGHDT and YYEEEE.